The 26 T cell receptor beta chains listed next were all sequenced from one sample in a study of cytomegalovirus exposure and HLA in healthy donors. Researchers ran the PCR with 60 Vbeta and 13 Jbeta primers. TCRdb's copy holds only in-frame clones and misses some; the assay was immunoSEQ multiplex PCR. The table includes roughly 92,000 clones, roughly 80% detected once. The specimen was PBMCs. These receptors were taken from a man aged 50 or older in good health and CMV-seropositive.

This clone has just a few counts. This sequence joins TRBV18 and TRBJ2-3; tentative D call: TRBD2 (6 bases). Germline CDR1 KGHSH, CDR2 LQKENI. This CDR3 has 14 residues. V shed 2 bases and J shed 8 bases, with 14 bases lying between them. CDR3 nucleotide sequence: TGTGCCAGCTCACCAAGGGGACTCCGAGGTACGCAGTATTTT. Protein: CASSPRGLRGTQYF.

Points on this clone: At one of its ends the junction is not consistent with the germline gene, which may arise from a read error. The V call is TRBV7-9, the J call TRBJ1-2, with a tentative D call TRBD1 (6 bases). There are 15 residues in the CDR3. The germline V gene encodes CDR1 SEHNR and CDR2 FQNEAQ (reference sequence). CDR3 bases: TGTTCCAGCAGCTCCCCGGGACAAAAATTCCGGGGCTACACCTTC. This encodes CSSSSPGQKFRGYTF.

This chain links TRBV10-3 with TRBJ2-2; D possibly corresponds to TRBD2 (6 bases). Trimming left V 4 bases short and J 0 bases short, with 9 bases between. CDR3 length equals 15 residues. Germline lookup yields CDR1 ENHRY and CDR2 SYGVKD. CDR3: CAISAAGTNTGELFF. In DNA, the CDR3 is TGTGCCATCAGTGCAGCGGGCACGAACACCGGGGAGCTGTTTTTT.

The V gene is TRBV29-1, the J gene TRBJ2-7, with D tentatively TRBD1 (5 bases). V shed 4 bases and J shed 0 bases, with 7 bases lying between them. This CDR3 region has 12 residues. Germline V gene data show CDR1 as SQVTM and CDR2 as ANQGSEA. The CDR3 sequence: CSVGQGSYEQYF. The CDR3 coding sequence is TGCAGCGTTGGCCAGGGCTCCTACGAGCAGTACTTC.

The V call is TRBV7-9, the J call TRBJ1-1; no firm D call. Looked up from germline, CDR1 is SEHNR and CDR2 is FQNEAQ (reference sequence). Trimming removed 4 bases at V and 6 bases at J, with 18 bases between. The CDR3 runs to 15 residues. The CDR3 DNA reads TGTGCCAGCAGCTCCCTCCTGTGGCGGGTCCCTGAAGCTTTCTTT. It is translated as CASSSLLWRVPEAFF.

The rearrangement joins TRBV4-2 to TRBJ2-7, with D possibly matching TRBD1 (7 bases). There are 15 residues in the CDR3. From germline, CDR1 is LGHNA and CDR2 YNFKEQ. V was clipped by 1 base and J by 3 bases, with 13 bases between them. CDR3 sequence reads: CASSQAGGTDYEQYF. CDR3 DNA: TGTGCCAGCAGCCAAGCCGGAGGGACAGACTACGAGCAGTACTTC.

This clone was detected only once. The DNA of the CDR3 is TGCGCCAGCAGCCTTCTAGCGGCCTCTAGCACAGATACGCAGTATTTT. Residues: CASSLLAASSTDTQYF. This chain connects TRBV4-1 to TRBJ2-3, with 7 nucleotides matching TRBD2. This CDR3 comprises 16 residues. The V gene's germline CDR1 is MGHRA and CDR2 YSYEKL. V trimming: 4 bases; J trimming: 0 bases; junction bases outside the gene matches: 7.

The V and J genes are TRBV7-3 and TRBJ2-2; 11 positions agree with TRBD2. The CDR3 length is 17 residues. Germline CDR1 and CDR2: SGHTA and FQGTGA. V gave up 7 bases and J gave up 1 base; unmatched junction bases: 8. CDR3 sequence reads: CASTLSSGRRNTGELFF. CDR3 DNA: TGTGCCAGCACTCTGTCTAGCGGGAGGAGGAACACCGGGGAGCTGTTTTTT.

V and J are TRBV6-5 and TRBJ2-7, with 7 bases that match TRBD2. The ends lost 2 bases at V and 6 bases at J; junction bases unmatched: 1. CDR1 and CDR2 from the germline V gene are MNHEY and SVGAGI. CDR3 length equals 12 residues. The CDR3 region is CASSYPGGEQYF. CDR3 nucleotides: TGTGCCAGCAGTTACCCGGGGGGCGAGCAGTACTTC.

The rearrangement uses TRBV11-1 and TRBJ2-7, with 11 bases that match TRBD1. In germline, CDR1 is SGHAT, CDR2 FQDESV (reference sequence). The CDR3 totals 15 residues. With 2 bases clipped from V and 6 bases from J, the junction kept 6 bases outside the gene matches. CDR3 protein: CASSLRIGTGGEQYF. The CDR3 DNA follows: TGTGCCAGCAGCTTAAGGATTGGGACAGGGGGCGAGCAGTACTTC. The full variable domain, rest sourced from reference TRBV11-1 and TRBJ2-7, is EAEVAQSPRYKITEKSQAVAFWCDPISGHATLYWYRQILGQGPELLVQFQDESVVDDSQLPKDRFSAERLKGVDSTLKIQPAELGDSAMYLCASSLRIGTGGEQYFGPGTRLTVT.

The chain joins TRBV18 to TRBJ2-3; D not certain. V shed 5 bases and J shed 0 bases, with 12 bases lying between them. This CDR3 contains 15 residues. Looked up from germline, CDR1 is KGHSH and CDR2 is LQKENI. DNA for the CDR3: TGTGCCAGCTCAATTGCCGCCACTAGCACAGATACGCAGTATTTT. It translates to CASSIAATSTDTQYF. Using reference TRBV18 and TRBJ2-3 for the parts outside the CDR3, the full variable domain is NAGVMQNPRHLVRRRGQEARLRCSPMKGHSHVYWYRQLPEEGLKFMVYLQKENIIDESGMPKERFSAEFPKEGPSILRIQQVVRGDSAAYFCASSIAATSTDTQYFGPGTRLTVL.

The rearrangement links TRBV2 to TRBJ2-7; 9 bases agree with TRBD2. The germline gives CDR1 SNHLY, CDR2 FYNNEI. This CDR3 contains 14 residues. Trimming at V came to 4 bases and at J to 6 bases, leaving 7 bases not matched to a gene. The CDR3 here is CASSVAGAIGEQYF. CDR3 coding DNA: TGTGCCAGCAGTGTAGCGGGAGCCATTGGCGAGCAGTACTTC. The entire variable domain, with the rest obtained from reference TRBV2 and TRBJ2-7, is as follows: EPEVTQTPSHQVTQMGQEVILRCVPISNHLYFYWYRQILGQKVEFLVSFYNNEISEKSEIFDDQFSVERPDGSNFTLKIRSTKLEDSAMYFCASSVAGAIGEQYFGPGTRLTVT.

J is TRBJ1-2 and V is TRBV4-2; D perhaps matches TRBD1 (5 bases). The V gene's germline CDR1 is LGHNA and CDR2 YNFKEQ. The CDR3 is 13 residues long. V shed 3 bases and J shed 10 bases, with 15 bases lying between them. CDR3 in DNA: TGTGCCAGCAGCCAGTGGGGGGGAACTGACTACACCTTC. Protein product: CASSQWGGTDYTF.

The gene calls are TRBV4-1 and TRBJ2-7, with TRBD1 identical over 7 bases. This CDR3 has 15 residues. CDR1 and CDR2 from the germline V gene are MGHRA and YSYEKL. The V gene end was trimmed by 3 bases and the J gene end by 0 bases; junction bases not matched to a gene: 5. The CDR3 sequence: CASSQGQHISYEQYF. CDR3 nucleotide sequence: TGCGCCAGCAGCCAGGGACAGCACATCTCCTACGAGCAGTACTTC.

This clone was found once. The chain employs TRBV2 and TRBJ2-7; D is unclear. Germline loops: CDR1 SNHLY, CDR2 FYNNEI. CDR3 length equals 11 residues. V was shortened by 8 bases and J by 2 bases, with 7 bases between the two germline ends. CDR3 sequence reads: CASGPTYEQYF. Written as DNA, the CDR3 is TGTGCCAGCGGGCCTACCTACGAGCAGTACTTC.

The rearrangement joins TRBV10-3 to TRBJ1-1; tentatively, D is TRBD1 (6 bases). From germline, CDR1 is ENHRY and CDR2 SYGVKD. This CDR3 is 14 amino acids long. V was shortened by 10 bases and J by 5 bases, with 20 bases between the two germline ends. The CDR3 DNA sequence: TGTGCCACAATTGGGTTCAGGGGTGGGACTGAAGCTTTCTTT. It codes for CATIGFRGGTEAFF.

This clone has a single count. The chain has TRBV4-1 and TRBJ2-3, with 7 nucleotides matching TRBD2. The CDR3 consists of 17 residues. The V gene end was trimmed by 2 bases and the J gene end by 2 bases; junction bases not matched to a gene: 10. Per the germline V gene, CDR1 is MGHRA and CDR2 is YSYEKL. The DNA of the CDR3 is TGCGCCAGCAGCCAACTGACCCAGCGGGGCTACACAGATACGCAGTATTTT. It encodes CASSQLTQRGYTDTQYF.

The genes are TRBV11-2 and TRBJ1-3; 7 nucleotides align to TRBD1. Germline lookup yields CDR1 SGHAT and CDR2 FQNNGV. The CDR3 is 17 residues long. V was pared by 5 bases and J by 0 bases, with 10 bases of the junction left unmatched. The CDR3 spells CASSPPGGVGSGNTIYF. In DNA, the CDR3 is TGTGCCAGCAGCCCCCCAGGGGGTGTTGGCTCTGGAAACACCATATATTTT.

This clone came up a few times. One junction end disagrees with the germline gene, perhaps due to a read error. The J gene is TRBJ2-7, the V gene TRBV5-4, with TRBD1 matching 12 bases. Germline CDR1 is SGHNT and CDR2 is YYREEE (reference sequence). The CDR3 totals 16 residues. The DNA of the CDR3 is TGCGCCAGCAGCCAAGAGGGGACAGGGGGCGCCTACGAGCAGTACTTC. Translation gives CASSQEGTGGAYEQYF. The full variable domain, with the rest looked up from reference TRBV5-4 and TRBJ2-7, is ETGVTQSPTHLIKTRGQQVTLRCSSQSGHNTVSWYQQALGQGPQFIFQYYREEENGRGNFPPRFSGLQFPNYSSELNVNALELDDSALYLCASSQEGTGGAYEQYFGPGTRLTVT.

The J gene is TRBJ2-5, the V gene TRBV4-2; unclear D gene. From germline, CDR1 is LGHNA and CDR2 YNFKEQ. The ends were cut back, 4 bases at V and 2 bases at J, with 11 bases in the middle. The CDR3 sequence is 14 residues long. The CDR3 sequence is CASSLVLGQETQYF. For the CDR3, the DNA is TGTGCCAGCAGCCTAGTGCTCGGTCAAGAGACCCAGTACTTC.

In this sample, this clone turned up once. This chain uses TRBV5-1 with TRBJ1-5, with 8 bases aligning to TRBD1. Germline-derived CDR1 and CDR2 are SGHRS and YFSETQ. This CDR3 is 14 amino acids long. J lost 6 bases, V lost 4 bases, and 6 bases had no gene match. The CDR3 here is CASSPGTGLQPQHF. CDR3 sequence (DNA): TGCGCCAGCAGCCCTGGGACAGGACTTCAGCCCCAGCATTTT.

The J gene is TRBJ2-1, the V gene TRBV30, with 7 bases that match TRBD2. The CDR3 totals 11 residues. After removal of 5 bases from V and 10 bases from J, the junction contained 5 bases not matched to a gene. CDR1 and CDR2 from the germline V gene are GTSNPN and SVGIG (reference sequence). CDR3 DNA: TGTGCCTGGGGACTAGTGCAAGAGCAGTTCTTC. Its protein is CAWGLVQEQFF.

This chain connects TRBV7-2 to TRBJ2-2; tentatively, D is TRBD2 (6 bases). V lost 5 bases and J 5 bases, leaving 15 bases between the germline ends. CDR1 and CDR2 (germline): SGHTA, FQGNSA. The CDR3 has 15 residues. The CDR3 DNA follows: TGTGCCAGCAGCCCGGGAGTAGCAAGAACCGGGGAGCTGTTTTTT. Translating gives CASSPGVARTGELFF.

The chain uses TRBV10-3 and TRBJ1-3; the D gene is possibly TRBD1 (6 bases). V dropped 6 bases and J dropped 0 bases, with 6 bases sitting between them. Germline V lookup: CDR1 ENHRY, CDR2 SYGVKD. This CDR3 has 13 amino acids. The CDR3 protein is CAIRTGSGNTIYF. The DNA for the CDR3 is TGTGCCATCAGGACAGGCTCTGGAAACACCATATATTTT.

This sequence joins TRBV5-1 and TRBJ2-5, with D maybe TRBD2 (6 bases). Germline-derived CDR1 and CDR2 are SGHRS and YFSETQ. CDR3 size: 16 residues. V was pared by 4 bases and J by 2 bases, with 18 bases between. CDR3 DNA sequence: TGCGCCAGCAGCACCCAGCCGACGGGAGAGCAAGAGACCCAGTACTTC. It specifies CASSTQPTGEQETQYF. The complete variable domain, with remaining parts taken from reference TRBV5-1 and TRBJ2-5, reads KAGVTQTPRYLIKTRGQQVTLSCSPISGHRSVSWYQQTPGQGLQFLFEYFSETQRNKGNFPGRFSGRQFSNSRSEMNVSTLELGDSALYLCASSTQPTGEQETQYFGPGTRLLVL.

J is TRBJ2-3 and V is TRBV7-2, with TRBD2 identical over 8 bases. CDR1 is SGHTA and CDR2 is FQGNSA in the germline V gene. Trimming at V came to 3 bases and at J to 1 base, leaving 3 bases not matched to a gene. The CDR3 loop spans 15 amino acids. The CDR3 spells CASSFGREGTDTQYF. The DNA for the CDR3 is TGTGCCAGCAGCTTTGGGCGGGAGGGCACAGATACGCAGTATTTT.